The source of this T cell receptor (beta chain) is a study of blood T cell repertoires in COVID-19. Overall study context: Material from acute and convalescent COVID-19 was sourced from the United States, Italy and Spain.

This CDR3 spans 14 amino acids. V was shortened by 4 bases and J by 5 bases, with 14 bases between the two germline ends. Germline lookup yields CDR1 SGHTA and CDR2 FQGTGA. In the authors' methods: Scientists estimated how many nucleated cells there were by amplifying reference gene primers. Sequencing used immunoSEQ multiplex PCR; TCRdb keeps in-frame clones, though not all of them. The DNA was the basis for D and trimming; V, J and clone size are from that table. The repertoire includes 150,000 to 200,000 clones, roughly 79% of them detected once, and around 24% sits in the top ten. The rearrangement joins TRBV7-3 to TRBJ2-5; perhaps TRBD1 as D (6 bases). The source is a woman aged 65 to 85 with acute or convalescent COVID-19. The sequenced material came from peripheral blood. This CDR3 reads CASSSMGRGETQYF. The CDR3 nucleotides are TGTGCCAGCAGCTCCATGGGCAGGGGCGAGACCCAGTACTTC.